The rows below give T cell receptor beta chains drawn from one sample of a study of graft-versus-host responses after intestinal transplantation. These receptors are not linked to any known antigen. Measured with immunoSEQ multiplex PCR; TCRdb has only the in-frame clones, and not every one. This table holds about 83,000 clones, about 89% found once. The sample in question was unstimulated CD4+ T cells sorted from spleen or lymph node cells, obtained before intestinal transplant. These receptors were collected from a human donor who received an intestinal transplant. CDR3s include the opening cysteine and the closing phenylalanine or tryptophan. Each record gives: J gene, D gene, V gene, CDR3 protein, CDR3 DNA. The D gene is left open where the match is weak.

TRBJ2-5	-	TRBV5-4	CASSSAGAHQETQYF	TGTGCCAGCAGCTCCGCAGGGGCCCATCAAGAGACCCAGTACTTC
TRBJ1-2	-	TRBV5-1	CASCQSPGLVEGYTF	TGCGCCAGCTGCCAGTCTCCGGGACTAGTTGAGGGCTACACCTTC
TRBJ1-2	-	TRBV7-2	CASSLAGANYGYTF	TGTGCCAGCAGCTTAGCGGGGGCCAACTATGGCTACACCTTC
TRBJ2-1	-	TRBV20-1	CSGASGYEQFF	TGCAGTGGGGCAAGTGGCTATGAGCAGTTCTTC
TRBJ2-1	-	TRBV29-1	CSGRSGPSGEQFF	TGCAGCGGGCGGTCTGGCCCATCTGGTGAGCAGTTCTTC
TRBJ1-5	TRBD1	TRBV6-5	CASSPDRANQPQHF	TGTGCCAGCAGCCCCGACAGGGCCAATCAGCCCCAGCATTTT
TRBJ1-2	-	TRBV28	CASTSHRGLQDGYTF	TGTGCCAGCACTTCCCACCGAGGCTTACAGGACGGCTACACCTTC
TRBJ2-1	-	TRBV11-2	CASSSLGTRGKGNEQFF	TGTGCCAGCAGCAGCCTCGGGACAAGGGGGAAAGGCAATGAGCAGTTCTTC
TRBJ1-4	-	TRBV14	CASSQHNEKLFF	TGTGCCAGCAGCCAACATAATGAAAAACTGTTTTTT
TRBJ1-5	-	TRBV19	CASSGPRAGILGINQPQHF	TGTGCCAGTAGTGGGCCTAGAGCAGGGATTCTTGGAATCAATCAGCCCCAGCATTTT
TRBJ2-2	TRBD1	TRBV5-1	CASSLETGIGELFF	TGCGCCAGCAGCTTGGAGACAGGGATCGGGGAGCTGTTTTTT
TRBJ2-3	-	TRBV5-1	CASSLPSASSTDTQYF	TGCGCCAGCAGCTTGCCTAGCGCCTCTAGCACAGATACGCAGTATTTT
TRBJ2-7	TRBD2	TRBV28	CASTDPGGPYEQYF	TGTGCCAGCACGGATCCGGGAGGGCCCTACGAGCAGTACTTC
TRBJ2-1	-	TRBV23-1	CASSQSPRGNEQFF	TGCGCCAGCAGTCAATCTCCCAGGGGCAATGAGCAGTTCTTC